These 27 T cell receptor beta chains originate from one sample sequenced in a study of CD8 T cells in Susac syndrome. cDNA came from approximately 0.5 to 1 ug RNA primed by random hexamers. TCRdb called the immunoSEQ multiplex PCR reads again in MiXCR, with one record for every CDR3 protein. Among about 83,000 distinct CDR3 sequences listed, about 95% were seen once. The sequencing sample was made of CD8+ T cells from PBMCs. All receptors derive from a human donor with Susac syndrome.

The chain employs TRBV5-6 and TRBJ2-1, with 8 nucleotides matching TRBD2. V dropped 1 base and J dropped 1; count of bases not matched to a gene: 4. This CDR3 region has 16 residues. CDR1 and CDR2 from the germline V gene are SGHDT and YYEEEE. As DNA, the CDR3 is TGTGCCAGCAGCTTGATAACTAGCGGATCCTACAATGAGCAGTTCTTC. Protein product: CASSLITSGSYNEQFF.

The genes are TRBV15 and TRBJ2-3; a weak D match, TRBD1 (6 bases). The germline V gene encodes CDR1 LNHNV and CDR2 YYDKDF (reference sequence). With 2 bases removed from V and 3 bases from J, the gap between germline ends came to 9 bases. The CDR3 is 14 amino acids. CDR3 DNA sequence: TGTGCCACCAGCAGACCAGGGGTTACAGATACGCAGTATTTT. Translation gives CATSRPGVTDTQYF.

J is TRBJ2-3 and V is TRBV14, with D perhaps being TRBD1 or TRBD2 (5 bases each). V was clipped by 4 bases and J by 7 bases, with 12 bases between them. CDR3 size: 13 residues. The germline V gene encodes CDR1 SGHDN and CDR2 FVKESK. The CDR3 reads CASSPGLPYTQYF. CDR3 sequence (DNA): TGTGCCAGCAGCCCGGGGCTTCCCTATACGCAGTATTTT.

The V gene is TRBV27, the J gene TRBJ2-7; no clear D gene. V shed 4 bases and J shed 2 bases, with 9 bases lying between them. Germline V CDR1 and CDR2: MNHEY, SMNVEV (reference sequence). The CDR3 runs 13 residues. CDR3: CASSSGQPYEQYF. CDR3 sequence (DNA): TGTGCCAGCAGTTCGGGTCAACCCTACGAGCAGTACTTC.

As to this clonotype: The junction and the germline gene differ at one end; a read error may be behind it. This chain links TRBV27 with TRBJ1-2; the D gene is possibly TRBD1 (5 bases). Germline V lookup: CDR1 MNHEY, CDR2 SMNVEV (reference sequence). The CDR3 is 12 amino acids. Here the CDR3 DNA reads TGTGCCAGCAGTGTATCAGGGCAACGCTACACCTTC. Translating it yields CASSVSGQRYTF.

V is TRBV5-1 and J is TRBJ2-7; 7 bases match TRBD2. CDR3 size: 13 residues. Germline CDR1 and CDR2: SGHRS and YFSETQ. After removal of 2 bases from V and 2 bases from J, the junction contained 1 base not matched to a gene. The CDR3 DNA reads TGCGCCAGCAGCTTTGGACTAGCCTACGAGCAGTACTTC. This codes for CASSFGLAYEQYF.

V and J are TRBV19 and TRBJ1-2; maybe TRBD1 (5 bases). CDR1 is LNHDA, CDR2 SQIVND, per germline (reference sequence). The CDR3 extends over 12 amino acids. V lost 9 bases and J 3 bases, leaving 11 bases between the germline ends. The CDR3 reads CASTGLDYGYTF. The CDR3 bases are TGTGCCAGCACGGGGCTAGACTATGGCTACACCTTC. Combining the CDR3 with reference TRBV19 and TRBJ1-2 gives the whole variable domain DGGITQSPKYLFRKEGQNVTLSCEQNLNHDAMYWYRQDPGQGLRLIYYSQIVNDFQKGDIAEGYSVSREKKESFPLTVTSAQKNPTAFYLCASTGLDYGYTFGSGTRLTVV.

J is TRBJ2-1 and V is TRBV3-1, with D possibly being TRBD2 (6 bases). V was cut by 0 bases and J by 10 bases, with 16 bases left in between. The CDR3 has 15 amino acids. Germline lookup yields CDR1 LGHDT and CDR2 YNNKEL (reference sequence). The DNA of the CDR3 is TGTGCCAGCAGCCAAGATAGGACGGGAGTCTGGGAGCAGTTCTTC. This gives the protein CASSQDRTGVWEQFF.

The rearrangement joins TRBV5-1 to TRBJ2-1, with 8 bases fitting TRBD2. With V trimmed by 2 bases and J by 8 bases, 9 bases remained unmatched. Per germline, CDR1 SGHRS and CDR2 YFSETQ. The CDR3 covers 15 residues. The CDR3 sequence is CASSFLSGSGDEQFF. The DNA for the CDR3 is TGCGCCAGCAGCTTCCTGAGCGGGAGCGGCGATGAGCAGTTCTTC.

The rearrangement links TRBV9 to TRBJ1-6; perhaps TRBD1 as D (6 bases). This CDR3 has 13 amino acids. V lost 0 bases and J 10 bases, leaving 8 bases between the germline ends. CDR1 is SGDLS, CDR2 YYNGEE, per germline. CDR3 protein: CASSVAGASPLHF. In DNA form, the CDR3 reads TGTGCCAGCAGCGTAGCGGGGGCCTCACCCCTCCACTTT. Variable domain in full (rest from reference TRBV9 and TRBJ1-6): DSGVTQTPKHLITATGQRVTLRCSPRSGDLSVYWYQQSLDQGLQFLIQYYNGEERAKGNILERFSAQQFPDLHSELNLSSLELGDSALYFCASSVAGASPLHFGNGTRLTVT.

The chain uses TRBV7-9 and TRBJ2-5, with D tentatively TRBD1 or TRBD2 (5 bases each). Trimming cost V 4 bases and J 1 base, with 13 bases left between them. This CDR3 is 15 amino acids long. Per the germline V gene, CDR1 is SEHNR and CDR2 is FQNEAQ (reference sequence). The CDR3 loop reads CASSSIWDVQETQYF. CDR3 coding DNA: TGTGCCAGCAGCTCAATCTGGGACGTCCAAGAGACCCAGTACTTC.

V gene TRBV4-3 combines with J gene TRBJ2-1; TRBD1 matches 7 bases. Germline V gene sequence: CDR1 LGHNA, CDR2 YSLEER. CDR3 length equals 17 residues. V gave up 0 bases and J gave up 7 bases; unmatched junction bases: 12. The CDR3 loop reads CASSQDWDSGARNEQFF. The CDR3 DNA reads as TGCGCCAGCAGCCAAGATTGGGACAGCGGAGCAAGGAATGAGCAGTTCTTC.

This CDR3 is CSVGGGVGNEQFF. CDR3 DNA: TGCAGCGTTGGTGGAGGGGTCGGCAATGAGCAGTTCTTC. The V and J genes are TRBV29-1 and TRBJ2-1, with D tentatively TRBD2 (6 bases). The germline V and J ends were trimmed by 4 bases and 6 bases, with 13 bases remaining between them. Germline CDR1 SQVTM, CDR2 ANQGSEA. The length of the CDR3 is 13 residues.

The V call is TRBV5-4, the J call TRBJ1-2; D is ambiguous. CDR3 length equals 14 residues. Deletions cut 0 bases from V and 2 bases from J, with 8 bases between. The germline gives CDR1 SGHNT, CDR2 YYREEE (reference sequence). CDR3 nucleotides: TGTGCCAGCAGCTTGGGGCAAGGGAACTATGGCTACACCTTC. It is translated as CASSLGQGNYGYTF.

CDR3 sequence (DNA): TGCAGCGCAGAGGGCCGGGATACGCAGTATTTT. It yields the protein CSAEGRDTQYF. This chain connects TRBV29-1 to TRBJ2-3; a possible D gene is TRBD2 (5 bases). Deletions cut 7 bases from V and 6 bases from J, with 11 bases between. The CDR3 has 11 amino acids. The germline gives CDR1 SQVTM, CDR2 ANQGSEA.

The chain employs TRBV5-6 and TRBJ2-7; D unresolved. Germline V gene sequence: CDR1 SGHDT, CDR2 YYEEEE. The length of the CDR3 is 14 residues. V was pared by 0 bases and J by 3 bases, with 10 bases between. Here the CDR3 reads CASSLDRYLYEQYF. CDR3 nucleotide sequence: TGTGCCAGCAGCTTGGACAGATACCTCTACGAGCAGTACTTC.

The chain has TRBV7-9 and TRBJ1-2; no definite D call. Germline V gene data show CDR1 as SEHNR and CDR2 as FQNEAQ (reference sequence). Trimming took off 6 bases at V and 8 bases at J, with 22 bases between the two ends. This CDR3 is built from 15 residues. The CDR3 nucleotides are TGTGCCAGCAGAGGATGGTTGGCGGCAAGTCCGGGCTACACCTTC. Protein product: CASRGWLAASPGYTF.

The rearrangement links TRBV6-6 to TRBJ2-7; 10 positions agree with TRBD2. Looked up from germline, CDR1 is MNHNY and CDR2 is SVGAGI (reference sequence). The CDR3 loop spans 14 amino acids. The trim removed 3 bases at V and 5 bases at J, leaving 4 bases unmatched. The CDR3 loop is CASSYTSGGDEQYV. The CDR3 DNA follows: TGTGCCAGCAGTTATACGAGCGGGGGGGACGAGCAGTACGTC.

V is TRBV9 and J is TRBJ2-1; TRBD2 might be the D (6 bases). V was shortened by 3 bases and J by 9 bases, with 16 bases between the two germline ends. The CDR3 spans 14 residues. The germline gives CDR1 SGDLS, CDR2 YYNGEE. CDR3 amino acids: CASSGGADIGEQFF. The CDR3 coding sequence is TGTGCCAGCAGCGGCGGGGCCGACATCGGTGAGCAGTTCTTC.

J is TRBJ1-2 and V is TRBV9; no definite D call. Germline CDR1 and CDR2: SGDLS and YYNGEE. V was shortened by 4 bases and J by 8 bases, with 21 bases between the two germline ends. This CDR3 has 15 amino acids. CDR3 amino acids: CASSSNAGRGRGYTF. In nucleotides, the CDR3 is TGTGCCAGCAGCTCTAATGCCGGGAGAGGAAGGGGCTACACCTTC.

This clonotype was counted a single time. The V call is TRBV29-1, the J call TRBJ2-5; possibly TRBD1 for D (6 bases). Trimming removed 7 bases from V and 3 bases from J, with 21 bases in between. There are 15 residues in the CDR3. Germline lookup yields CDR1 SQVTM and CDR2 ANQGSEA. CDR3 nucleotide sequence: TGCAGCGCCCATACGGCAGGGGCGGTAGAAGAGACCCAGTACTTC. Its protein is CSAHTAGAVEETQYF. The variable domain in full, with the rest retrieved from reference TRBV29-1 and TRBJ2-5, is SAVISQKPSRDICQRGTSLTIQCQVDSQVTMMFWYRQQPGQSLTLIATANQGSEATYESGFVIDKFPISRPNLTFSTLTVSNMSPEDSSIYLCSAHTAGAVEETQYFGPGTRLLVL.

The chain carries TRBV29-1 and TRBJ2-1; 7 nucleotides align to TRBD1. J lost 6 bases, V lost 3 bases, and 2 bases had no gene match. The germline V gene has CDR1 SQVTM and CDR2 ANQGSEA. This CDR3 is built from 12 residues. The DNA for the CDR3 is TGCAGCGTTGAGGGGGACAGCAATGAGCAGTTCTTC. Protein: CSVEGDSNEQFF.

This chain uses TRBV24-1 with TRBJ2-3; 14 positions agree with TRBD2. Germline CDR1 KGHDR, CDR2 SFDVKD. J gave up 2 bases and V 3 bases, and 6 bases lay outside the gene matches. The CDR3 has 18 amino acids. The CDR3 DNA is TGTGCCACCAGTGATCCCCGGACTAGCGGGAGGACCACAGATACGCAGTATTTT. Translation: CATSDPRTSGRTTDTQYF.

The chain uses TRBV29-1 and TRBJ1-1, with no clear D. This CDR3 contains 11 residues. Germline lookup yields CDR1 SQVTM and CDR2 ANQGSEA. V lost 7 bases, J lost 1 base, and 7 bases lay in between. In nucleotides, the CDR3 is TGCAGCGGGGAAGAGAACACTGAAGCTTTCTTT. Residues: CSGEENTEAFF.

CDR3 coding DNA: TGCGCCAGCAGCCAAAAAGTCATCGGGAGCGTATGGAATGAGCAGTTCTTC. It is translated as CASSQKVIGSVWNEQFF. The V and J genes are TRBV4-1 and TRBJ2-1, with D perhaps matching TRBD2 (6 bases). This CDR3 comprises 17 residues. V dropped 2 bases and J dropped 7 bases, with 21 bases sitting between them. CDR1 and CDR2 from the germline V gene are MGHRA and YSYEKL.

The chain carries TRBV29-1 and TRBJ2-5; 9 nucleotides line up with TRBD1. This CDR3 is 13 amino acids long. Losses at the gene ends were 6 bases for V and 2 bases for J; bases not matched to a gene: 4. CDR1 SQVTM and CDR2 ANQGSEA come from the germline V gene. In DNA, the CDR3 is TGCAGCGTCCGGGACAGGGAGCAAGAGACCCAGTACTTC. It encodes CSVRDREQETQYF. The whole variable domain, filled in from reference TRBV29-1 and TRBJ2-5, reads SAVISQKPSRDICQRGTSLTIQCQVDSQVTMMFWYRQQPGQSLTLIATANQGSEATYESGFVIDKFPISRPNLTFSTLTVSNMSPEDSSIYLCSVRDREQETQYFGPGTRLLVL.

The chain links TRBV7-9 to TRBJ2-1; D remains unclear. The ends were cut back, 1 base at V and 7 bases at J, with 5 bases in the middle. CDR1 is SEHNR, CDR2 FQNEAQ, per germline (reference sequence). The CDR3 consists of 12 residues. CDR3 residues: CASSLGENEQFF. The DNA for the CDR3 is TGTGCCAGCAGCTTAGGTGAAAATGAGCAGTTCTTC.